This paragraph covers one T cell receptor beta chain sequence. The record originates from a study of T cell changes during pregnancy in multiple sclerosis. Sequencing was performed with immunoSEQ multiplex PCR; in TCRdb, only in-frame clones are kept and a portion is missing. The sample includes some 55,000 clones, about 90% seen only once; the top ten take roughly 1.2%. CDR1 and CDR2 (germline): MGHRA, YSYEKL. This CDR3 spans 13 amino acids. V shed 3 bases and J shed 7 bases, with 10 bases lying between them. The clonotype comes from a female donor in good health, enrolled as a control in a pregnancy study. The sequenced sample was peripheral blood, obtained after pregnancy. V is TRBV4-1 and J is TRBJ1-5; D may be TRBD1 (6 bases). The CDR3 sequence is CASSQGAWQPQHF. CDR3 nucleotide sequence: TGCGCCAGCAGCCAGGGGGCATGGCAGCCCCAGCATTTT.